This TCR beta chain is from a study of blood T cells in healthy people across ages (dated by TCRdb to the mid-2010s). Turning to the overall study: Template switching captured roughly one uniquely barcoded TCR beta cDNA molecule per two T cells in model experiments. The study analyzed two additional independent replicas of 1 million unique cDNA reads from the same blood draw for two donors, one aged 18 to 30 and one aged 80 or older. Donors of different ages were randomly distributed across sequencing lanes to avoid experimental bias. Using deep sequencing normalized with unique cDNA molecular identifiers, the study measured how TCR beta repertoire diversity changes with age. Four age groups were formed from the donors: young (average about 15 years), middle-aged (approximately 42), aged (under 70) and long-lived (about 75). Beyond this particular receptor, the publication reports: Conclusive comparison of naive and antigen-experienced compartments was prevented by the profiling of bulk unsorted PBMCs. Because the CMV infection status of the donors was unknown, age-related changes in expanded clonotypes may potentially have been confounded. Total diversity estimates from one million sequenced T cells were considered lower bounds and underestimates. The percentage of naive T cells measured by flow cytometry correlated strongly with observed TCR beta diversity. As age increased, observed TCR beta diversity per million T cells dropped in a roughly linear way, and a significant reduction was already evident by age around 41. The long-lived group showed more naive CD4+ T cells, fewer expanded clones and increased TCR diversity than the aged group, suggesting age selection.

Donors were 39 systemically healthy Caucasian individuals from Russia aged roughly 6 to 90 years. Each donor gave roughly 9 milliliters of peripheral blood, drawn into EDTA-treated Vacutainer tubes. Ficoll-Paque density-gradient centrifugation was used to isolate PBMCs, with at least 7 million obtained per sample. Trizol reagent was used to extract total RNA from PBMCs, with at least 6 micrograms per sample. Naive CD45RAhigh/CD27high T cell percentages were measured by flow cytometry on a PBMC aliquot from every donor. As for this clonotype: What antigen it recognizes has not been identified. Nothing much larger sits one base from this clone, and base qualities are not available.

Trimming at the junction amounts to 5 bases on V and 4 bases on J, and the germline ends lie 15 bases apart. The cysteine opens and the phenylalanine closes a CDR3 of 16 amino acids. Only the CDR3 portion is preserved as DNA: 48 bases, with reading frame beginning at the first base. The CDR1 and CDR2 encoded by the germline V gene (reference sequence) are PRHDT and FYEKMQ. The library was built by means of 5' RACE. The sequencer listed for this sample is Illumina HiSeq 2500. A second 7 to 11 cycle PCR used a sample-barcoded 5' primer and a J-beta primer mix. Each TCR beta cDNA molecule received a unique molecular identifier from a template-switch 5' adaptor carrying 12 random nucleotides. Each sample yielded at least 3 million CDR3-containing paired-end reads. First-strand cDNA synthesis was performed from all RNA using the Mint cDNA synthesis kit, with priming by a TRBC-specific oligonucleotide. Following uracil-DNA glycosylase treatment, a first 18-cycle PCR with universal primers M1SS and BC2_uni_R was performed on all cDNA. Per the source publication's procedure: For normalization, 1 million high-quality reads, each with a distinct molecular identifier, were randomly selected from each sample. Instead of being binned into consensus sequences, reads with shared molecular identifiers were discarded. MiTCR, run with a Q25 quality threshold and the strictest error-elimination algorithm, handled CDR3 identification, clonotype clustering and error correction. A nonparametric unseen species model with Euler transformation was used to estimate lower-bound total TCR beta diversity. The public reads were reanalyzed by TCRdb: fastp trimming at Q25, MiXCR alignment, in-frame beta chains only. CDR3 protein sequences are deduplicated, and each keeps its most common genes and DNA. These V and J calls derive from TCRdb rather than the authors' analysis. The sample table lists approximately 770,000 distinct CDR3 sequences, over 45% of them with a count of one. The ten largest make up approximately 20% of the sample.

The sequenced material came from blood. The chain uses TRBV13 and TRBJ1-6; the D segment could be TRBD1, given 5 matching bases. This receptor was obtained from a young man in good health. The bases read TGTGCCAGCAGCCCCGCCGGGACGGATTATAATTCACCCCTCCACTTT. Its translation is CASSPAGTDYNSPLHF.